These 3 T cell receptor beta chains were all obtained from the same sample, sequenced in a study of a mutant IDH1 vaccine in newly diagnosed glioma. TCRdb's copy holds only in-frame clones and misses some; the assay was immunoSEQ multiplex PCR. The profile shows about 62,000 clones, approximately 89% of them singletons. Antigen specificity for these receptors is unknown. Indicated time point: week 11, during vaccination. Vaccination used 300 ug of mutant IDH1 20-mer peptide per dose, with topical imiquimod. This material consisted of PBMCs, taken from a glioma patient whose treatment included an IDH1 peptide vaccine. These receptors were taken from a man aged 35-49 years with glioma.

The rearrangement uses TRBV5-5 and TRBJ1-5, with TRBD1 as a possible D gene (6 bases). This CDR3 contains 16 residues. Germline values: CDR1 SGHKS, CDR2 YYEKEE (reference sequence). V gave up 0 bases and J gave up 6 bases, with 16 bases separating them. CDR3 amino acids: CASSLAEWGLGQPQHF. The CDR3 DNA is TGTGCCAGCAGCTTGGCGGAATGGGGGCTCGGTCAGCCCCAGCATTTT.

This chain links TRBV7-2 with TRBJ2-7, with a possible D match to TRBD2 (5 bases). The CDR3 covers 14 residues. Trimming cost V 7 bases and J 2 bases, with 15 bases left between them. Germline V gene sequence: CDR1 SGHTA, CDR2 FQGNSA. In DNA form, the CDR3 reads TGTGCCAGCACCCCTGGTCCCGGGGCCTACGAGCAGTACTTC. It translates to CASTPGPGAYEQYF.

J is TRBJ2-3 and V is TRBV5-4; D is possibly TRBD1 or TRBD2 (6 bases each). With 0 bases removed from V and 6 bases from J, the gap between germline ends came to 14 bases. The CDR3 is 15 amino acids. CDR1 is SGHNT and CDR2 is YYREEE in the germline V gene (reference sequence). The CDR3 nucleotides read TGTGCCAGCAGCTTGGATGGGGGGCTTTGGGATACGCAGTATTTT. It codes for CASSLDGGLWDTQYF.